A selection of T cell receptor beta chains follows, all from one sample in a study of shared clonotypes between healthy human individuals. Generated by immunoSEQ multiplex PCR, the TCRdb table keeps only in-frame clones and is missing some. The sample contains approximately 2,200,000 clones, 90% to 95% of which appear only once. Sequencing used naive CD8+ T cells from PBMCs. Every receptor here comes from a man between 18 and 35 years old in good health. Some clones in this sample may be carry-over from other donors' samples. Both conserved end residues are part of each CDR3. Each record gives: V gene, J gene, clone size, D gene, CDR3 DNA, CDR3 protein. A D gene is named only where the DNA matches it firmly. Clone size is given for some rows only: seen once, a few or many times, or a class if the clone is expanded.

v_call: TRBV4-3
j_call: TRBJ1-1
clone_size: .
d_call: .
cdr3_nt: TGCGCCAGCAGCCATAACGTCATCGAGACAGGTTGGAACACTGAAGCTTTCTTT
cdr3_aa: CASSHNVIETGWNTEAFF

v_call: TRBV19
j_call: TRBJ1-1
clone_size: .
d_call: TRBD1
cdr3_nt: TGTGCCAGTAGTAGGGACAGGGCCGCCACTGAAGCTTTCTTT
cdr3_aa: CASSRDRAATEAFF

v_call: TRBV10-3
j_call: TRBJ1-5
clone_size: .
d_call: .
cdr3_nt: TGTGCCATCAGTGAGTCGAATAAGGGCAATCAGCCCCAGCATTTT
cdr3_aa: CAISESNKGNQPQHF

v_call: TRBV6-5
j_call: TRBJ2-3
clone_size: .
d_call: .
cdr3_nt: TGTGCCAGCAGTTACTCGGGGGAAACAGATACGCAGTATTTT
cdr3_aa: CASSYSGETDTQYF

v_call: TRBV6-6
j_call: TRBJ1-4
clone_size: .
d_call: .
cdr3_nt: TGTGCCAGCAGTTACTCGATGGACGTTATTGATGAAAAACTGTTTTTT
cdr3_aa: CASSYSMDVIDEKLFF

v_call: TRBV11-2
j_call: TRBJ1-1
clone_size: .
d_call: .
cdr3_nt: TGTGCCAGCAGCTTAGTCAAGACAGTTGGAACTGAAGCTTTCTTT
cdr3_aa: CASSLVKTVGTEAFF

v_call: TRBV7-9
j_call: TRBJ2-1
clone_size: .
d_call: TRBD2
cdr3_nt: TGTGCCAGCAGCCGACCCATTGGGAGCGGGAGGGACTACAATGAGCAGTTCTTC
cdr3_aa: CASSRPIGSGRDYNEQFF

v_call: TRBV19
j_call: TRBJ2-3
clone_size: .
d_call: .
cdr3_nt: TGTGCCAGTAGTGGACGGTACGGGACCTTCAGGACGCAGTATTTT
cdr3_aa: CASSGRYGTFRTQYF

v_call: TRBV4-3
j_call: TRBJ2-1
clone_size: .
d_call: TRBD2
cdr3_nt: TGCGCCAGCAGCCCGACTAGCGGGCCCTACAATGAGCAGTTCTTC
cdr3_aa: CASSPTSGPYNEQFF

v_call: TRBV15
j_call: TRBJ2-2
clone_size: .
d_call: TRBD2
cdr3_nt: TGTGCCACCAGCACCAACCCCCTAGCGGCCAACACCGGGGAGCTGTTTTTT
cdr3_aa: CATSTNPLAANTGELFF

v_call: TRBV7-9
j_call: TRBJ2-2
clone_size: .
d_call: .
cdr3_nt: TGTGCCAGCCCGCCTTCGGCAGGGAACACCGGGGAGCTGTTTTTT
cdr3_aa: CASPPSAGNTGELFF

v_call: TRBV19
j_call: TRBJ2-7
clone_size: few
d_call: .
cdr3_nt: TGTGCCAGTAGTCGGGCAAGCTCCTACGAGCAGTACTTC
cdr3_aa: CASSRASSYEQYF

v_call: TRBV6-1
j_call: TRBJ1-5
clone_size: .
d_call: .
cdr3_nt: TGTGCCAGCAGTGAACCCGGGATCATACAGCCCCAGCATTTT
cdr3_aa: CASSEPGIIQPQHF

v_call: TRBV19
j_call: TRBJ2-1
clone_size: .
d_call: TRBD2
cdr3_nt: TGTGCCAGTAGTGCAGGACTAGTGAATGAGCAGTTCTTC
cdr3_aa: CASSAGLVNEQFF

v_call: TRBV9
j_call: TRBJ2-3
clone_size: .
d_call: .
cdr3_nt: TGTGCCAGCAGCGTAGTGGTGGGGATGGGAACAGATACGCAGTATTTT
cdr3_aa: CASSVVVGMGTDTQYF

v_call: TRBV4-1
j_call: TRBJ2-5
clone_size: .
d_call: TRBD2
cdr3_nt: TGCGCCAGCAGCCAAGGACAGACTAGCGGGTTCCAAGAGACCCAGTACTTC
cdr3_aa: CASSQGQTSGFQETQYF

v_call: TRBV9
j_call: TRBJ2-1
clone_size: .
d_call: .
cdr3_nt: TGTGCCAGCAGCGGCAAATACAATGAGCAGTTCTTC
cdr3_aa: CASSGKYNEQFF

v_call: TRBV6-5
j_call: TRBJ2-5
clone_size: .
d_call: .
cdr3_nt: TGTGCCAGCAAGGGCAGGGCGAAAGAGACCCAGTACTTC
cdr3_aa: CASKGRAKETQYF

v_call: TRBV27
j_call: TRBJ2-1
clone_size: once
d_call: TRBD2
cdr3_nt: TGTGCCAGCAGTTTAGTGGCGGGAGGGCCGTACAATGAGCAGTTCTTC
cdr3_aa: CASSLVAGGPYNEQFF

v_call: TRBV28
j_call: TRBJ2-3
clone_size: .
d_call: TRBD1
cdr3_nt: TGTGCCAGCAGCCTAAAGTCGACAGGGGATACGCAGTATTTT
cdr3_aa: CASSLKSTGDTQYF

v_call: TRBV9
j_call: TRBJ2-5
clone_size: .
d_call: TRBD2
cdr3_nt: TGTGCCAGCAGCGTAGTGGCTAGCGGGAGAGAGACCCAGTACTTC
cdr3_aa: CASSVVASGRETQYF

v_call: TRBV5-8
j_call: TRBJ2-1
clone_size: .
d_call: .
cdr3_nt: TGTGCCAGCAACTGGCGGGGAAAGGCCAATGAGCAGTTCTTC
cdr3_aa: CASNWRGKANEQFF

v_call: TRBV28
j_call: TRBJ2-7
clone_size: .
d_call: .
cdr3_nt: TGTGCCAGCGGGTCAGGCTCCTACGAGCAGTACTTC
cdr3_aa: CASGSGSYEQYF

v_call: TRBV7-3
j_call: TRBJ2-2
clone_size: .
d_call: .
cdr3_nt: TGTGCCAGCAGCTTAATTCCGGCCGGGGAGCTGTTTTTT
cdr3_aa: CASSLIPAGELFF

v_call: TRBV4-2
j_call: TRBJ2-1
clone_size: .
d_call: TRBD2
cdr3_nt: TGTGCCAGCAGCCAAGAGGACCAGCGGGAGACTTATGAGCAGTTCTTC
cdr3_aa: CASSQEDQRETYEQFF

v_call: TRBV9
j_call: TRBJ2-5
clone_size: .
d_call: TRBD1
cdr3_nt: TGTGCCAGCAGCGGACTAACAGGGGGCTCTCCAGAGACCCAGTACTTC
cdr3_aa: CASSGLTGGSPETQYF

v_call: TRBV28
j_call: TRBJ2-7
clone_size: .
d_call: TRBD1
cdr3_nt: TGTGCCAGCAGTTGGATACGGACAGGGGAAAACGAGCAGTACTTC
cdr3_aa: CASSWIRTGENEQYF

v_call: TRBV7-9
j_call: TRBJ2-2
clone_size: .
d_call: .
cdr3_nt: TGTGCCAGCAGCCATCAGGGGGCGGGAGTCAACACCGGGGAGCTGTTTTTT
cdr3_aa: CASSHQGAGVNTGELFF

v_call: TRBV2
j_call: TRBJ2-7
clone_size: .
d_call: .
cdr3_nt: TGTGCCAGCAGCGAGACAGGGACTTACGAGCAGTACTTC
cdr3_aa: CASSETGTYEQYF

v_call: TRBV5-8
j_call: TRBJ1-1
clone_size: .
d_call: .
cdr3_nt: TGTGCCAGCAACGTGGACCGAGGCACTGAAGCTTTCTTT
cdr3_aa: CASNVDRGTEAFF

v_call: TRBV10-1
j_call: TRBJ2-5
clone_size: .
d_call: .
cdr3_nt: TGCGCCAGCAGCGCTCAGGGGCAGGGGACCCAGTACTTC
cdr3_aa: CASSAQGQGTQYF

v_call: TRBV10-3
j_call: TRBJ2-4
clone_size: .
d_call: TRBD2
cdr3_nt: TGTGCCATCAGTGATGAGCGGGAGGCCAAAAACATTCAGTACTTC
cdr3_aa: CAISDEREAKNIQYF

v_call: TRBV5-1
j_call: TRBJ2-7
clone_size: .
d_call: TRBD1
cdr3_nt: TGCGCCAGCAGCCCCGGGACAGGGGTTTCCTACGAGCAGTACTTC
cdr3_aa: CASSPGTGVSYEQYF

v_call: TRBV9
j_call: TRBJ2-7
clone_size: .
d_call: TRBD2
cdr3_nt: TGTGCCAGCAGCCCTCGGGGAGGGCCCTCCGAGCAGTACTTC
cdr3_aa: CASSPRGGPSEQYF

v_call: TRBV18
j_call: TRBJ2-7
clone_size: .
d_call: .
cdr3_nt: TGTGCCAGCTCACCAGCCAAGTCGATCTACGAGCAGTACTTC
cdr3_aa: CASSPAKSIYEQYF

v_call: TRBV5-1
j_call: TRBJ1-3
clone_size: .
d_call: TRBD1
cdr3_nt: TGCGCCAGCAGCTTGGGAGGGGGCAAGGACACCATATATTTT
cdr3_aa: CASSLGGGKDTIYF

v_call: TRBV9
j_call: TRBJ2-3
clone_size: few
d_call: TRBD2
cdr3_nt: TGTGCCAGCAGCGTGGCCGGGGGGACGGGCACAGATACGCAGTATTTT
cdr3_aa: CASSVAGGTGTDTQYF

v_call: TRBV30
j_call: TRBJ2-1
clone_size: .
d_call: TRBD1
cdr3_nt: TGTGCCTGGGGGACAGCCAACCGCTACAATGAGCAGTTCTTC
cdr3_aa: CAWGTANRYNEQFF

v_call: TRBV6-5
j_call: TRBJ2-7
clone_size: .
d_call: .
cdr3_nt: TGTGCCAGCAGTTACGGGGGGTCGCGCGAGCAGTACTTC
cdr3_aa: CASSYGGSREQYF

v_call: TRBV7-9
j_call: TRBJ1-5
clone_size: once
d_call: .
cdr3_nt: TGTGCCAGCAGCCCCGACGCCTTCAATCAGCCCCAGCATTTT
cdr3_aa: CASSPDAFNQPQHF

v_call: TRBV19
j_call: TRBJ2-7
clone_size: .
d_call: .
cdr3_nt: TGTGCCAGTAGGGAGCGGAACTACTACGAGCAGTACTTC
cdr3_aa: CASRERNYYEQYF

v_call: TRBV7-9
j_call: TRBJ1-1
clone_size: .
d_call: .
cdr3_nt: TGTGCCAGCAGCCGCATCGAGATGAACACTGAAGCTTTCTTT
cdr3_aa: CASSRIEMNTEAFF

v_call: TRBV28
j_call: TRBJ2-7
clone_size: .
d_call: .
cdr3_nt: TGTGCCAGCAGTTCTCGGGGTTACTACGAGCAGTACTTC
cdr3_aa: CASSSRGYYEQYF

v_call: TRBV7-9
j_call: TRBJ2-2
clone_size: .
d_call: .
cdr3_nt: TGTGCCAGCAGCCAAACCAGGTCGGGGGCCACCGGGGAGCTGTTTTTT
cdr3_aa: CASSQTRSGATGELFF